The sequence of this T cell receptor beta chain was determined in a study of shared clonotypes between healthy human individuals. Study background: A donor's plate count was three for CD4 naive and three for CD4 memory; CD8 naive had two and CD8 memory one.

This clone was seen only once. Repertoires were generated with immunoSEQ multiplex PCR, while TCRdb's copy carries only in-frame clones and drops some. The table records some 100,000 clones, about 63% of them present only once. CDR3 length equals 13 residues. Germline V gene sequence: CDR1 LNHNV, CDR2 YYDKDF (reference sequence). V gave up 5 bases and J gave up 2 bases; unmatched junction bases: 3. The rearrangement links TRBV15 to TRBJ2-7; 7 bases fit TRBD1. The clonotype originates from a woman aged 30 to 39 in good health. The sample was memory CD8+ T cells sorted from blood. Subset defined: CD45RO+ cells pooled with CCR7-negative TemRA cells. As DNA, the CDR3 is TGTGCCACCAGCGATGGACAGGCCTACGAGCAGTACTTC. It specifies CATSDGQAYEQYF. The whole variable domain, filled in from reference TRBV15 and TRBJ2-7, reads DAMVIQNPRYQVTQFGKPVTLSCSQTLNHNVMYWYQQKSSQAPKLLFHYYDKDFNNEADTPDNFQSRRPNTSFCFLDIRSPGLGDTAMYLCATSDGQAYEQYFGPGTRLTVT.